One and the same sample provided the 24 T cell receptor beta chains below, sequenced in a study of beta chain features in type 1 diabetes. Their recognized antigens are unknown. Study observations and caveats: All four CD4+ subsets from Type 1 diabetes patients carried moderately but significantly shorter TCRB CDR3s.

Expressed TCRB transcripts were sequenced, since all the RNA that had been isolated was reverse transcribed. Profiled with immunoSEQ multiplex PCR; TCRdb holds only in-frame clones, not every one. The sample has about 700,000 clones, 13% seen once. The sequencing sample was made of naive CD4+ T cells from blood. These receptors were taken from a man younger than 35 with type 1 diabetes.

The gene calls are TRBV6-1 and TRBJ2-5; the D gene could be TRBD1 or TRBD2 (5 bases each). V lost 4 bases, J lost 3 bases, and 12 bases lay in between. Germline-derived CDR1 and CDR2 are MNHNS and SASEGT. The CDR3 is 14 residues long. This chain's CDR3 is CASSVQWGKETQYF. CDR3 nucleotides: TGTGCCAGCAGTGTCCAGTGGGGGAAAGAGACCCAGTACTTC.

The genes are TRBV4-1 and TRBJ2-5; TRBD2 aligns across 11 bases. V lost 0 bases, J lost 7 bases, and 13 bases stayed unmatched. This CDR3 comprises 18 residues. Looked up from germline, CDR1 is MGHRA and CDR2 is YSYEKL. In DNA form, the CDR3 reads TGCGCCAGCAGCCAAGATTCGGGGACTAGCGGAGTTATGGTGACCCAGTACTTC. As protein: CASSQDSGTSGVMVTQYF.

This clone has only a few counts. The genes are TRBV6-5 and TRBJ2-5, with TRBD2 matching 14 bases. CDR3 length: 15 residues. Germline V CDR1 and CDR2: MNHEY, SVGAGI. V shed 5 bases and J 3 bases; nucleotides not matched to a gene: 2. CDR3: CASSPGLAGEETQYF. CDR3 nucleotide sequence: TGTGCCAGCAGTCCGGGACTAGCGGGGGAAGAGACCCAGTACTTC.

This clone was counted only a few times. CDR3 sequence (DNA): TGTGCCAGCAGCTTGGTTCCGAACAGAAACACTGAAGCTTTCTTT. Translation: CASSLVPNRNTEAFF. The J gene is TRBJ1-1, the V gene TRBV5-8; D is unclear. The CDR3 extends over 15 amino acids. Looked up from germline, CDR1 is SGHTS and CDR2 is YDEGEE. The V gene lost 0 bases and the J gene lost 2 bases, with 11 bases spanning the gap.

This clone has a handful of counts. Other DNA sequences in this specimen translate into the identical CDR3. The J gene is TRBJ2-2, the V gene TRBV18; no firm D call. The germline V and J ends were trimmed by 3 bases and 3 bases, with 8 bases remaining between them. The CDR3 length is 14 residues. Germline CDR1 and CDR2: KGHSH and LQKENI. The CDR3 protein is CASSPRTDTGELFF. The CDR3, as DNA: TGTGCCAGCTCACCCAGGACCGACACCGGGGAGCTGTTTTTT.

This clone has a handful of counts. The chain couples TRBV15 to TRBJ2-1; the D call may be TRBD1 or TRBD2 (5 bases each). Trimming took 5 bases from V and 4 from J, leaving 12 bases between them. Germline-derived CDR1 and CDR2 are LNHNV and YYDKDF (reference sequence). The CDR3 totals 14 residues. The CDR3: CATSVPGPYNEQFF. CDR3 nucleotides: TGTGCCACCAGCGTCCCGGGACCGTACAATGAGCAGTTCTTC.

About this clone itself: Germline and junction disagree at one end, which may indicate a read error. The J gene is TRBJ1-1, the V gene TRBV14; D not certain. Per germline, CDR1 SGHDN and CDR2 FVKESK. The CDR3 is 16 residues long. The CDR3 here is CASSQAGSWMNTEAFF. In DNA form, the CDR3 reads TGTGCCAGCAGTCAAGCGGGGAGTTGGATGAACACTGAAGCTTTCTTT.

The chain carries TRBV15 and TRBJ2-3; unclear D gene. CDR3 length equals 15 residues. Per the germline V gene, CDR1 is LNHNV and CDR2 is YYDKDF (reference sequence). The V gene lost 5 bases and the J gene lost 4 bases, with 16 bases spanning the gap. CDR3 sequence: CATSRKQAFADTQYF. The CDR3 DNA is TGTGCCACCAGCCGAAAGCAGGCGTTTGCAGATACGCAGTATTTT.

V gene TRBV9 combines with J gene TRBJ2-1; D remains ambiguous. This CDR3 region has 15 residues. The V gene lost 4 bases and the J gene lost 1 base, with 12 bases spanning the gap. CDR1 and CDR2 (germline): SGDLS, YYNGEE. CDR3 nucleotide sequence: TGTGCCAGCAGCCCCTCACGGGCTTCCTACAATGAGCAGTTCTTC. Translation gives CASSPSRASYNEQFF.

This clone appeared a few times. The genes are TRBV6-5 and TRBJ2-7; TRBD2 matches at 12 bases. The CDR3 extends over 15 amino acids. Germline V lookup: CDR1 MNHEY, CDR2 SVGAGI. Trimming removed 6 bases from V and 0 bases from J; junction bases left unmatched: 3. The CDR3 DNA sequence: TGTGCCAGCAGGACGACTAGCGGGGGCTCCTACGAGCAGTACTTC. It translates to CASRTTSGGSYEQYF.

V and J are TRBV7-2 and TRBJ2-3, with 9 positions matching TRBD1. This CDR3 comprises 17 residues. Germline lookup yields CDR1 SGHTA and CDR2 FQGNSA. With 5 bases clipped from V and 0 bases from J, the junction kept 9 bases outside the gene matches. The CDR3 DNA sequence: TGTGCCAGCAGCCCACCGCGGACAGGGGTTAGCACAGATACGCAGTATTTT. As protein: CASSPPRTGVSTDTQYF.

The chain carries TRBV30 and TRBJ1-1, with unresolved D. CDR3 length: 13 residues. V lost 7 bases and J lost 4, with 16 bases in between. The V gene's germline CDR1 is GTSNPN and CDR2 SVGIG (reference sequence). The CDR3 nucleotides read TGTGCCTACCGGACCCAGTGGGGCACTGAAGCTTTCTTT. This gives the protein CAYRTQWGTEAFF.

J is TRBJ1-2 and V is TRBV6-5, with TRBD1 matching over 12 bases. CDR3 length: 16 amino acids. CDR1 is MNHEY and CDR2 is SVGAGI in the germline V gene. Trimming at V came to 4 bases and at J to 4 bases, leaving 7 bases not matched to a gene. The CDR3 sequence is CASSSPGQGAGYGYTF. In DNA, the CDR3 is TGTGCCAGCAGTTCCCCGGGACAGGGGGCTGGCTATGGCTACACCTTC.

As concerns this clone: Other DNA sequences in the same sample also yield this CDR3. The J gene is TRBJ1-1, the V gene TRBV30, with D hard to call. The V gene lost 3 bases and the J gene lost 5 bases, with 13 bases spanning the gap. This CDR3 spans 13 amino acids. Germline V gene lookup returns CDR1 GTSNPN and CDR2 SVGIG (reference sequence). This CDR3 reads CAWSLTIGTEAFF. As DNA, the CDR3 is TGTGCCTGGAGCCTCACAATAGGGACTGAAGCTTTCTTT.

The V gene is TRBV5-1, the J gene TRBJ2-7, with 8 bases that match TRBD2. The CDR3 extends over 15 amino acids. CDR1 and CDR2 (germline): SGHRS, YFSETQ. With 5 bases clipped from V and 4 bases from J, the junction kept 11 bases outside the gene matches. In nucleotides, the CDR3 is TGCGCCAGCAGTGGCGGTAGCGGGGTTAAATACGAGCAGTACTTC. Encoded protein: CASSGGSGVKYEQYF. The complete variable domain, with remaining parts taken from reference TRBV5-1 and TRBJ2-7, reads KAGVTQTPRYLIKTRGQQVTLSCSPISGHRSVSWYQQTPGQGLQFLFEYFSETQRNKGNFPGRFSGRQFSNSRSEMNVSTLELGDSALYLCASSGGSGVKYEQYFGPGTRLTVT.

The chain has TRBV6-5 and TRBJ1-5, with TRBD1 as a possible D gene (5 bases). The CDR3 runs 16 residues. V lost 4 bases and J 0 bases, leaving 13 bases between the germline ends. From germline, CDR1 is MNHEY and CDR2 SVGAGI. CDR3 sequence reads: CASSSPLGGSNQPQHF. DNA for the CDR3: TGTGCCAGCAGTTCCCCCTTGGGGGGTAGCAATCAGCCCCAGCATTTT.

This clone showed up just a few times. The J gene is TRBJ1-1, the V gene TRBV5-1; maybe TRBD1 (5 bases). Trimming cost V 4 bases and J 0 bases, with 19 bases left between them. This CDR3 spans 17 amino acids. Per the germline V gene, CDR1 is SGHRS and CDR2 is YFSETQ. The CDR3 nucleotides read TGCGCCAGCAGCCCCGGGACTCAGGGCCCCCTGAACACTGAAGCTTTCTTT. Protein sequence: CASSPGTQGPLNTEAFF.

Only a few counts were recorded for this clone. The V and J genes are TRBV19 and TRBJ2-1, with TRBD2 identical over 8 bases. CDR3 length: 15 amino acids. Germline CDR1 and CDR2: LNHDA and SQIVND (reference sequence). The J segment lost 7 bases and the V segment lost 6 bases, leaving 11 bases of the junction unmatched. The CDR3 spells CASSPNSGGPNEQFF. The CDR3 DNA follows: TGTGCCAGTAGCCCAAACTCGGGGGGGCCAAATGAGCAGTTCTTC. Combining the CDR3 with reference TRBV19 and TRBJ2-1 gives the whole variable domain DGGITQSPKYLFRKEGQNVTLSCEQNLNHDAMYWYRQDPGQGLRLIYYSQIVNDFQKGDIAEGYSVSREKKESFPLTVTSAQKNPTAFYLCASSPNSGGPNEQFFGPGTRLTVL.

The CDR3 spells CASHPVGKTQYF. CDR3 DNA: TGTGCCAGCCATCCGGTCGGTAAGACCCAGTACTTC. V gene TRBV10-3 combines with J gene TRBJ2-5; D gene ambiguous. This CDR3 spans 12 amino acids. V was shortened by 10 bases and J by 6 bases, with 15 bases between the two germline ends. Germline CDR1 ENHRY, CDR2 SYGVKD.

This clone has only a few counts. The gene calls are TRBV5-1 and TRBJ2-5; 10 bases are shared with TRBD2. The CDR3 spans 18 residues. Germline loops: CDR1 SGHRS, CDR2 YFSETQ. V lost 0 bases and J lost 2; bases outside the gene matches: 10. The CDR3 sequence: CASSLALLAGARQETQYF. In nucleotides, the CDR3 is TGCGCCAGCAGCTTGGCTCTCCTAGCGGGGGCCCGACAAGAGACCCAGTACTTC.

In its sample, this clone was seen a few times. The V call is TRBV27, the J call TRBJ1-2; a possible D gene is TRBD1 (5 bases). V shed 4 bases and J shed 1 base, with 13 bases lying between them. The CDR3 is 15 residues long. Per the germline V gene, CDR1 is MNHEY and CDR2 is SMNVEV (reference sequence). CDR3 coding DNA: TGTGCCAGCAGTTCGGTGGACATCCGTAACTATGGCTACACCTTC. Amino acids: CASSSVDIRNYGYTF.

This clone was counted a few times. The rearrangement uses TRBV4-1 and TRBJ2-7; 8 nucleotides align to TRBD2. V was pared by 3 bases and J by 7 bases, with 2 bases of the junction left unmatched. Germline V CDR1 and CDR2: MGHRA, YSYEKL. The CDR3 sequence is 12 residues long. CDR3 loop: CASSQVAGEQYF. CDR3 nucleotide sequence: TGCGCCAGCAGCCAGGTAGCGGGAGAGCAGTACTTC.

This clone was observed a handful of times. The rearrangement uses TRBV6-6 and TRBJ1-5; D gene uncertain. From germline, CDR1 is MNHNY and CDR2 SVGAGI (reference sequence). This CDR3 spans 14 amino acids. V was clipped by 0 bases and J by 3 bases, with 6 bases between them. The DNA of the CDR3 is TGTGCCAGCAGTTACTCCGACACCAATCAGCCCCAGCATTTT. Translation: CASSYSDTNQPQHF.

This clone has a handful of counts. J is TRBJ2-5 and V is TRBV13; D might be TRBD1 (6 bases). CDR3 length equals 17 residues. Trimming cost V 8 bases and J 5 bases, with 27 bases left between them. Germline CDR1 is PRHDT and CDR2 is FYEKMQ (reference sequence). DNA of the CDR3: TGTGCCAGCCGGTTGAGGGGGAAACTAGGAGGTCTGGAGACCCAGTACTTC. Translation: CASRLRGKLGGLETQYF.